These T cell receptor beta chains were read from a single sample in a study of long-term antiretroviral therapy in people with HIV. Here immunoSEQ multiplex PCR was the method, and the copy in TCRdb shows in-frame clones only, minus some. The data show about 35,000 clones, over 80% seen once. This material consisted of unsorted PBMCs, taken 1 year after starting antiretroviral therapy. The receptors were gathered from a man between 18 and 35 years old with HIV. CDR3s include the opening cysteine and the closing phenylalanine or tryptophan. D genes are given only for firm matches. Size is stated for part of the rows, as once, few or many counts, or as a class when the clone is expanded.

NA,TRBD2,TRBJ2-3,TRBV10-3,TGTGCCATCACCGTGGGAGGGCTAAACACAGATACGCAGTATTTT,CAITVGGLNTDTQYF
few,NA,TRBJ2-1,TRBV12-1,TGTGCCAGCAGCTTTGCGGCGGAGAGGGGGAGCTCCTACAATGAGCAGTTCTTC,CASSFAAERGSSYNEQFF
NA,NA,TRBJ2-7,TRBV7-9,TGTGCCAGCAGCCTTAGCTCCGAGCAGTACTTC,CASSLSSEQYF
NA,NA,TRBJ1-1,TRBV6-5,TGTGCCAGCAGTTACAGGAACACTGAAGCTTTCTTT,CASSYRNTEAFF
NA,NA,TRBJ2-1,TRBV5-5,TGTGCCAGCAGCCCTGGACGGGCGGATGAGCAGTTCTTC,CASSPGRADEQFF
once,TRBD2,TRBJ2-7,TRBV4-3,TGCGCCAGCAGCCATGGTACGGGAGGAGAGGGAGAGCAGTACTTC,CASSHGTGGEGEQYF
few,NA,TRBJ1-6,TRBV19,TGTGCCAGTAGTTGGTCACTGAATAATTCACCCCTCCACTTT,CASSWSLNNSPLHF
once,NA,TRBJ2-7,TRBV18,TGTGCCAGCTCACCAGGGTACGAGCAGTACTTC,CASSPGYEQYF
NA,NA,TRBJ1-1,TRBV19,TGTGCCAGTAGTCTGGGACTCGGGGGTCTGACTGAAGCTTTCTTT,CASSLGLGGLTEAFF
NA,NA,TRBJ1-1,TRBV2,TGTGCCAGCAGGGGACCAGAGGGCCAGGTTATGAACACTGAAGCTTTCTTT,CASRGPEGQVMNTEAFF
NA,NA,TRBJ2-7,TRBV5-5,TGTGCCAGCAGCTCCGACTCCACCTACGAGCAGTACTTC,CASSSDSTYEQYF
once,NA,TRBJ1-5,TRBV10-3,TGTGCCATCAGTGTCCGGCGAGGTCCCGACAATCAGCCCCAGCATTTT,CAISVRRGPDNQPQHF
NA,NA,TRBJ1-5,TRBV7-9,TGTGCCAGCAGCTTAGCGACAGGTATGGGCAATCAGCCCCAGCATTTT,CASSLATGMGNQPQHF
NA,NA,TRBJ1-5,TRBV7-2,TGTGCCAGCGGTGAGGGCTTTCAGCCCCAGCATTTT,CASGEGFQPQHF
NA,NA,TRBJ2-7,TRBV25-1,TGTGCCAGCAGTGAGGGCCGGGAGCAGTACTTC,CASSEGREQYF
NA,NA,TRBJ1-2,TRBV28,TGTGCCAGCAGTTTTAGTTCTAACTATGGCTACACCTTC,CASSFSSNYGYTF
NA,NA,TRBJ1-5,TRBV5-8,TGTGCCAGCAGCTTTCAGGGGTTTAGCAATCAGCCCCAGCATTTT,CASSFQGFSNQPQHF
NA,TRBD2,TRBJ2-7,TRBV6-5,TGTGCCACCGGGAGCGGGAGGGCCTACGAGCAGTACTTC,CATGSGRAYEQYF
NA,NA,TRBJ1-1,TRBV9,TGTGCCAGCAGCGAAACCGGGACACTAAACACTGAAGCTTTCTTT,CASSETGTLNTEAFF
NA,NA,TRBJ1-3,TRBV7-9,TGTGCCAGCAGCCTCGAGTTCGAGCATATTTCTAGAAACACCATATATTTT,CASSLEFEHISRNTIYF
once,NA,TRBJ2-6,TRBV5-6,TGTGCCAGCAGCCGTGAAGTGGGACAAGTCTCTGGGGCCAACGTCCTGACTTTC,CASSREVGQVSGANVLTF
NA,NA,TRBJ1-1,TRBV6-6,TGTGCCAGCAGTTACCTGACTGAAGCTTTCTTT,CASSYLTEAFF
NA,NA,TRBJ2-1,TRBV6-6,TGTGCCAGCAGTTACACGGCAGGGAGCTCCTACAATGAGCAGTTCTTC,CASSYTAGSSYNEQFF
NA,NA,TRBJ1-1,TRBV6-4,TGTGCCAGCAGGAGGGGGGGTATGAACACTGAAGCTTTCTTT,CASRRGGMNTEAFF
few,NA,TRBJ2-7,TRBV7-9,TGTGCCAGCAGCACCCCGACAGGTCCCTACGAGCAGTACTTC,CASSTPTGPYEQYF
NA,NA,TRBJ2-6,TRBV29-1,TGCAGCGTTGAAGGGGGGGTTGGGGCCAACGTCCTGACTTTC,CSVEGGVGANVLTF